This TCR beta chain derives from a study of cytotoxic CD8 clonotypes in ibrutinib-treated CLL (dated by TCRdb to 2020 to 2023). For the study in its entirety: The cohort had about ten relapsed/refractory and 15 treatment-naive patients; 17 were IGHV unmutated. Responses were partial in 24 patients and complete in 2; after median about 63 months follow-up, about 14 stayed in remission and some twelve progressed. Response samples were taken after a median of approximately a year on treatment, ranging from about 6 to 36 months. An average of about 260,000 productive templates and tens of thousands of productive rearrangements was obtained per sample. Of the 90 or so participants in the trial, about two dozen had longitudinal samples available. Cryopreserved peripheral blood mononuclear cells were collected before treatment, at response, and at either disease progression or sustained remission. Every sample from remission and from progressive disease was obtained while the patients were still on ibrutinib.

Read against the paper, the sample's time point label means: around 2 years on ibrutinib. For TCR beta library preparation, about 2.1 micrograms of genomic DNA were extracted from the cryopreserved PBMCs. Longitudinal blood samples from CLL patients receiving ibrutinib monotherapy were subjected to high-throughput TCR beta sequencing. The patients were enrolled in a single-center, open-label phase 2 trial of ibrutinib monotherapy. The goal of deep resolution MiSeq sequencing was a depth between 1 in 1 million and 1 in 200,000 T cells, and coverage averaged 10x per clonotype. The immunoSEQ hsTCRB Kit was used to generate TCR beta libraries. The paper's processing steps were these. The data were analyzed with ImmunoSEQ Analyzer and ImmunoSEQ Data Assistant, and V, D and J gene assignments followed IMGT definitions. Clonality was computed as one minus normalized Shannon entropy of productive rearrangement frequencies, ranging from 0 to 1. Public clonotype analysis was restricted to overrepresented clonotypes comprising at least 0.05% of each patient's repertoire. Some 12 age-matched healthy donor repertoires from immuneACCESS served as clonality controls. Entries here come from immuneACCESS through TCRdb and include only in-frame sequences with V and J called. Some clones fail to appear in such tables; in the studies checked, an unresolved V gene covers under half of the shortfall, and the cause of the remainder is unknown. V, J and clone size reflect that table, while D and trimming were determined from the DNA. This sample has some 120,000 clones in its table, and around four fifths of those were observed once. The ten largest clones represent 3.3% of the sample.

General conclusions and limits of the study: Sampling times were not matched between patients in sustained remission and patients whose disease was progressing, and lymph node repertoires were not examined. Public clonotypes were rare and either shrank or stayed stable during treatment, and the rise in clonality at ibrutinib response reflected expansion of private clonotypes. At baseline, clonality was higher than in age-matched healthy donors and showed a strong correlation with circulating CD8+ T-cell counts. Clonality increased at ibrutinib response, stayed stable in sustained remission, and fell back toward baseline at progression.

In the case of this clone: Its antigen specificity is not known. Base qualities are not at hand, and no much larger clone is one base apart.

V is clipped by 4 bases and J by 8 bases, and the sequence between their germline boundaries is 12 bases long. The CDR3 measures 13 amino acids from cysteine to phenylalanine. The kept DNA is CDR3 alone, 39 bases in frame from the first base. Sequences GTSNPN (CDR1) and SVGIG (CDR2) are obtained from the germline V gene (reference sequence). The V and J genes are TRBV30 and TRBJ1-6, with no confident D gene call. This sequence originates from a human donor with chronic lymphocytic leukemia. This material consisted of PBMCs, taken after 24 months of ibrutinib treatment. The DNA sequence reads TGTGCCTGGATGACCTCGGGTGATTCACCCCTCCACTTT. It encodes CAWMTSGDSPLHF.